The next 5 T cell receptor beta chains were all read from a single sample in a study of blood T cell repertoires in COVID-19. Method: immunoSEQ multiplex PCR; TCRdb's copy keeps in-frame clones and lacks some. The sample consists of around 180,000 clones, about 80% of them appearing once. Sequenced sample: PBMCs or T cells enriched from blood (not recorded which). The receptors here all came from a man aged 50 to 60 who had recovered from COVID-19.

The rearrangement links TRBV5-4 to TRBJ1-4; D perhaps matches TRBD1 (5 bases). Germline V lookup: CDR1 SGHNT, CDR2 YYREEE (reference sequence). CDR3 length: 15 amino acids. With 0 bases removed from V and 3 bases from J, the gap between germline ends came to 9 bases. The CDR3 is CASSLAPGANEKLFF. The CDR3 bases are TGTGCCAGCAGCTTGGCCCCGGGGGCTAATGAAAAACTGTTTTTT. Combining the CDR3 with reference TRBV5-4 and TRBJ1-4 gives the whole variable domain ETGVTQSPTHLIKTRGQQVTLRCSSQSGHNTVSWYQQALGQGPQFIFQYYREEENGRGNFPPRFSGLQFPNYSSELNVNALELDDSALYLCASSLAPGANEKLFFGSGTQLSVL.

The CDR3 spells CASSRRGRQQATNEKLFF. CDR3 coding DNA: TGTGCCAGTAGTAGGCGGGGTAGGCAGCAAGCAACTAATGAAAAACTGTTTTTT. The V gene is TRBV19, the J gene TRBJ1-4; D is ambiguous. The CDR3 consists of 18 residues. V lost 4 bases to trimming and J lost 0 bases, with 18 bases between them. From germline, CDR1 is LNHDA and CDR2 SQIVND (reference sequence).

The chain combines TRBV12-3 or TRBV12-4 with TRBJ1-2; 9 bases line up with TRBD1. V lost 6 bases to trimming and J lost 7 bases; unmatched junction nucleotides: 6. The CDR3 has 13 amino acids. CDR3 residues: CASSPTGGPGYTF. For the CDR3, the DNA is TGTGCCAGCAGCCCCACAGGGGGCCCTGGCTACACCTTC.

The chain employs TRBV10-1 and TRBJ2-5, with 7 bases fitting TRBD2. V lost 3 bases to trimming and J lost 5 bases; unmatched junction nucleotides: 12. The CDR3 runs to 16 residues. Germline-derived CDR1 and CDR2 are WNHNN and SYGVQD (reference sequence). The CDR3 nucleotides are TGCGCCAGCAGTGAAACGGGACTAACGCGGCGGGAGACCCAGTACTTC. It specifies CASSETGLTRRETQYF.

The chain carries TRBV6-2 or TRBV6-3 and TRBJ1-5; TRBD1 matches at 10 bases. The V gene end was trimmed by 6 bases and the J gene end by 6 bases; junction bases not matched to a gene: 5. Per the germline V gene, CDR1 is MNHEY and CDR2 is SVGEGT. This CDR3 spans 14 amino acids. This CDR3 is CASSRDRGGQPQHF. The CDR3 DNA is TGTGCCAGCAGCCGGGACAGGGGAGGTCAGCCCCAGCATTTT.